This T cell receptor (beta chain) was sequenced for a study of early T cells in non-severe SARS-CoV-2 infection. V was clipped by 4 bases and J by 10 bases, with 13 bases between them. CDR3 size: 13 residues. From germline, CDR1 is SGHAT and CDR2 FQNNGV. TCRdb reprocessed the 5' RACE reads via MiXCR and lists one record per CDR3 protein. The data show 70,000 to 85,000 distinct CDR3 sequences, 12% seen once. This clonotype appeared many times. The receptor was derived from an adult who was a healthcare worker with PCR-confirmed SARS-CoV-2 infection or an uninfected control (not recorded which). This sequence joins TRBV11-2 and TRBJ1-4; D is ambiguous. Material for sequencing was whole blood. The CDR3 is CASSSVLRGKLFF. The DNA of the CDR3 is TGTGCCAGCAGCTCAGTGTTGAGAGGAAAACTGTTTTTT.